Below are 19 T cell receptor beta chains sequenced from a single sample in a study of CD8+ T cells in alopecia areata. Roughly five patients had their CD4+ cells sorted into CD25+CD127- cells. Sequencing used cDNA as its template, made by extracting RNA and reverse transcribing it. The table came from immunoSEQ multiplex PCR; TCRdb's copy has only in-frame clones and leaves some out. The profile covers tens of thousands of clones, with roughly 62% appearing a single time and 4.5% to 5.5% taken by the ten largest. The sequenced material came from CD4+ Tregs sorted from blood. All receptors derive from a human donor with alopecia areata.

This chain links TRBV2 with TRBJ1-6, with TRBD1 matching over 8 bases. The CDR3 has 15 residues. The J segment lost 7 bases and the V segment lost 6 bases, leaving 8 bases of the junction unmatched. Germline CDR1 is SNHLY and CDR2 is FYNNEI. CDR3 DNA: TGTGCCAGCAGGCAGGACAGGGAATGGAATTCACCCCTCCACTTT. Amino acids: CASRQDREWNSPLHF.

The chain combines TRBV19 with TRBJ2-7; a possible D gene is TRBD1 (6 bases). Germline assignment: CDR1 LNHDA and CDR2 SQIVND (reference sequence). V lost 5 bases to trimming and J lost 5 bases, with 19 bases between them. This CDR3 spans 15 amino acids. The CDR3 coding sequence is TGTGCCAGTAGTCCACGGACAGCCGGTTGGGACGAGCAGTACTTC. Translated: CASSPRTAGWDEQYF.

The chain carries TRBV18 and TRBJ1-1; D remains ambiguous. Germline CDR1 and CDR2: KGHSH and LQKENI. This CDR3 is built from 13 residues. V was trimmed by 4 bases and J by 0 bases, leaving 6 bases between them. The CDR3 loop is CASSRVLNTEAFF. For the CDR3, the DNA is TGTGCCAGCTCACGGGTTTTGAACACTGAAGCTTTCTTT.

This clone was detected a few times. The V gene is TRBV4-3, the J gene TRBJ1-2; TRBD1 might be the D (5 bases). The V end was cut by 2 bases, the J end by 4 bases, with 17 bases between. This CDR3 region has 16 residues. The V gene's germline CDR1 is LGHNA and CDR2 YSLEER. CDR3 in DNA: TGCGCCAGCAGCCAACCACGCGGGGCAGCCGTCTATGGCTACACCTTC. Translated, it gives CASSQPRGAAVYGYTF.

V and J are TRBV9 and TRBJ2-5; D remains ambiguous. Germline-derived CDR1 and CDR2 are SGDLS and YYNGEE. CDR3 size: 15 residues. Trimming cost V 0 bases and J 9 bases, with 18 bases left between them. The CDR3 here is CASSVGIGSRVAQYF. CDR3 nucleotide sequence: TGTGCCAGCAGCGTAGGTATTGGCAGTCGAGTGGCCCAGTACTTC.

The V and J genes are TRBV6-5 and TRBJ2-1; a weak D match, TRBD1 (5 bases). The CDR3 runs to 13 residues. Germline V gene lookup returns CDR1 MNHEY and CDR2 SVGAGI. The V gene lost 7 bases and the J gene lost 3 bases, with 10 bases spanning the gap. This CDR3 is CASKHRNYNEQFF. DNA of the CDR3: TGTGCCAGCAAGCACAGGAACTACAATGAGCAGTTCTTC.

This sequence joins TRBV9 and TRBJ2-5, with D tentatively TRBD2 (6 bases). This CDR3 spans 14 amino acids. Germline values: CDR1 SGDLS, CDR2 YYNGEE. The V end was cut by 0 bases, the J end by 5 bases, with 11 bases between. The CDR3 spells CASSVATSWETQYF. As DNA, the CDR3 is TGTGCCAGCAGCGTAGCTACTAGCTGGGAGACCCAGTACTTC.

In its sample, this clone was seen once. V gene TRBV2 combines with J gene TRBJ2-5, with D tentatively TRBD1 (6 bases). Trimming removed 6 bases at V and 4 bases at J, with 27 bases between. This CDR3 is built from 18 residues. Germline CDR1 is SNHLY and CDR2 is FYNNEI. Here the CDR3 reads CASSLMTGGSRFGETQYF. In nucleotides, the CDR3 is TGTGCCAGCAGCCTAATGACAGGTGGCTCGCGGTTTGGAGAGACCCAGTACTTC.

The chain is built from TRBV7-9 and TRBJ2-5; 7 bases match TRBD1. The length of the CDR3 is 15 residues. Looked up from germline, CDR1 is SEHNR and CDR2 is FQNEAQ (reference sequence). The V and J ends lost 5 bases and 2 bases, in that order; junction bases with no gene match: 8. The CDR3 here is CASSAPGQIQETQYF. The DNA of the CDR3 is TGTGCCAGCAGCGCTCCGGGACAGATTCAAGAGACCCAGTACTTC.

The chain is built from TRBV5-6 and TRBJ1-5, with unresolved D. The CDR3 extends over 15 amino acids. V dropped 1 base and J dropped 3 bases, with 11 bases sitting between them. Germline CDR1 reads SGHDT; CDR2 reads YYEEEE. Written as DNA, the CDR3 is TGTGCCAGCAGCTTGAGCAGTCAATACAATCAGCCCCAGCATTTT. This gives the protein CASSLSSQYNQPQHF.

The rearrangement uses TRBV28 and TRBJ1-1, with 8 bases identical to TRBD1. The CDR3 consists of 15 residues. CDR1 is MDHEN, CDR2 SYDVKM, per germline. With V trimmed by 3 bases and J by 0 bases, 3 bases remained unmatched. The CDR3 nucleotides are TGTGCCAGCAGTTTTTCGGACAGGGTGAACACTGAAGCTTTCTTT. As protein: CASSFSDRVNTEAFF.

This rearrangement joins TRBV30 to TRBJ2-3; tentatively, D is TRBD2 (6 bases). Trimming pared 4 bases from V and 2 bases from J, leaving 10 bases between. Germline CDR1 and CDR2: GTSNPN and SVGIG (reference sequence). CDR3 length: 13 amino acids. This CDR3 reads CAWTLGLTDTQYF. The CDR3, as DNA: TGTGCCTGGACCCTGGGACTCACAGATACGCAGTATTTT.

In its sample, this clone was seen a few times. The V gene is TRBV11-3, the J gene TRBJ2-2, with D perhaps TRBD2 (7 bases). Germline-derived CDR1 and CDR2 are SGHNT and YENEEA. V was trimmed by 3 bases and J by 10 bases, leaving 12 bases between them. The CDR3 sequence is 13 residues long. CDR3 amino acids: CASSFPGGEELFF. In DNA, the CDR3 is TGTGCCAGCAGCTTCCCGGGGGGCGAGGAGCTGTTTTTT.

The chain uses TRBV11-2 and TRBJ2-5; D is perhaps TRBD1 (7 bases). The CDR3 extends over 16 amino acids. The germline V gene encodes CDR1 SGHAT and CDR2 FQNNGV. Trimming removed 4 bases from V and 3 bases from J, with 18 bases in between. DNA for the CDR3: TGTGCCAGCAGCTCGATACAGGGGAGGATGGAAGAGACCCAGTACTTC. As protein: CASSSIQGRMEETQYF. The full variable domain, in which reference TRBV11-2 and TRBJ2-5 provide the parts outside the CDR3, is EAGVAQSPRYKIIEKRQSVAFWCNPISGHATLYWYQQILGQGPKLLIQFQNNGVVDDSQLPKDRFSAERLKGVDSTLKIQPAKLEDSAVYLCASSSIQGRMEETQYFGPGTRLLVL.

The chain carries TRBV7-2 and TRBJ2-3; no definite D call. The germline V gene encodes CDR1 SGHTA and CDR2 FQGNSA. The CDR3 consists of 15 residues. Trimming took 5 bases from V and 1 from J, leaving 13 bases between them. The DNA for the CDR3 is TGTGCCAGCAGCCAAGGGTCTCGGGGCACAGATACGCAGTATTTT. Encoded protein: CASSQGSRGTDTQYF. The whole variable domain, remainder taken from reference TRBV7-2 and TRBJ2-3, is GAGVSQSPSNKVTEKGKDVELRCDPISGHTALYWYRQSLGQGLEFLIYFQGNSAPDKSGLPSDRFSAERTGGSVSTLTIQRTQQEDSAVYLCASSQGSRGTDTQYFGPGTRLTVL.

The chain is built from TRBV10-1 and TRBJ2-5; D not certain. V lost 6 bases and J lost 7, with 15 bases in between. The CDR3 spans 13 residues. Germline CDR1 and CDR2: WNHNN and SYGVQD (reference sequence). CDR3 sequence reads: CASSPDLLGTQYF. CDR3 coding DNA: TGCGCCAGCAGCCCTGACCTTTTGGGGACCCAGTACTTC.

This clone occurred a few times. This chain uses TRBV19 with TRBJ2-3; TRBD1 matches at 10 bases. Germline-derived CDR1 and CDR2 are LNHDA and SQIVND (reference sequence). The CDR3 is 15 residues long. With 6 bases clipped from V and 2 bases from J, the junction kept 5 bases outside the gene matches. CDR3 bases: TGTGCCAGTAGCACGACAGGGGGCACCACAGATACGCAGTATTTT. It is translated as CASSTTGGTTDTQYF.

In this sample, this clone is medium-sized. The V gene is TRBV28, the J gene TRBJ1-5, with TRBD1 as a possible D gene (5 bases). V lost 3 bases and J lost 4, with 13 bases in between. From germline, CDR1 is MDHEN and CDR2 SYDVKM. The CDR3 length is 15 residues. The CDR3 loop is CASSLFPRANQPQHF. In DNA form, the CDR3 reads TGTGCCAGCAGTTTGTTCCCCAGGGCTAATCAGCCCCAGCATTTT.

The rearrangement uses TRBV7-9 and TRBJ1-3; D not certain. This CDR3 is 14 amino acids long. Deletions cut 3 bases from V and 3 bases from J, with 9 bases between. Germline CDR1 is SEHNR and CDR2 is FQNEAQ (reference sequence). CDR3 sequence reads: CASSLAQSGNTIYF. The CDR3 DNA reads TGTGCCAGCAGCTTGGCACAGAGTGGAAACACCATATATTTT.